Shown below are 18 T cell receptor beta chains from a single sample sequenced in a study of Ad26.COV2.S vaccination and SARS-CoV-2 variants. Assay: immunoSEQ multiplex PCR; the TCRdb copy retains only in-frame clones and omits some. The data contain hundreds of thousands of clones, 89% of them singletons. This sample's treatment: about 20 received Ad26.COV2.S at low or high dose, single or two shots; about five received placebo; per-sample allocation not given. The samples date from day 63 after the first vaccine or placebo injection. The sequences come from peripheral blood, collected in a trial of Ad26.COV2.S vaccine versus placebo. These TCRs come from a person aged 18 to 65 who received the Ad26.COV2.S COVID-19 vaccine or a placebo.

This chain connects TRBV9 to TRBJ2-1; possibly TRBD1 for D (5 bases). With 3 bases removed from V and 7 bases from J, the gap between germline ends came to 11 bases. Germline V gene data show CDR1 as SGDLS and CDR2 as YYNGEE. The CDR3 covers 13 residues. The CDR3 is CASSAQGWNEQFF. CDR3 nucleotide sequence: TGTGCCAGCAGCGCCCAGGGTTGGAATGAGCAGTTCTTC. The whole variable domain, remainder taken from reference TRBV9 and TRBJ2-1, is DSGVTQTPKHLITATGQRVTLRCSPRSGDLSVYWYQQSLDQGLQFLIQYYNGEERAKGNILERFSAQQFPDLHSELNLSSLELGDSALYFCASSAQGWNEQFFGPGTRLTVL.

The chain links TRBV7-9 to TRBJ2-5, with a possible D match to TRBD1 (7 bases). Germline V gives CDR1 SEHNR, CDR2 FQNEAQ (reference sequence). The CDR3 is made up of 16 amino acids. Trimming removed 7 bases at V and 5 bases at J, with 23 bases between. The CDR3 bases are TGTGCCAGCACCACACTACCGGGCAGGGGGAGGGAGACCCAGTACTTC. This encodes CASTTLPGRGRETQYF.

V is TRBV7-2 and J is TRBJ2-1; D is unclear. V lost 4 bases and J 7 bases, leaving 14 bases between the germline ends. Germline CDR1 reads SGHTA; CDR2 reads FQGNSA. The CDR3 runs 14 residues. In nucleotides, the CDR3 is TGTGCCAGCAGCTGGGGAACCCCCGGGAATGAGCAGTTCTTC. This sequence encodes CASSWGTPGNEQFF.

This clone was seen just once. The rearrangement uses TRBV7-8 and TRBJ2-2, with 9 positions matching TRBD1. There are 17 residues in the CDR3. The V and J ends lost 2 bases and 8 bases, in that order; junction bases with no gene match: 12. Germline V gives CDR1 SGHVS, CDR2 FQNEAQ. The CDR3, as DNA: TGTGCCAGCAGCTTAACCGTGGACAGGGGCCCTCGGGGGGAGCTGTTTTTT. It specifies CASSLTVDRGPRGELFF.

J is TRBJ2-7 and V is TRBV15; TRBD1 aligns across 8 bases. Trimming at V came to 3 bases and at J to 6 bases, leaving 4 bases not matched to a gene. Germline lookup yields CDR1 LNHNV and CDR2 YYDKDF (reference sequence). This CDR3 has 13 amino acids. CDR3 sequence: CATSRSTGGEQYF. In DNA form, the CDR3 reads TGTGCCACCAGCAGGTCTACAGGGGGCGAGCAGTACTTC.

For this clone: Other DNA variants within this sample encode the same CDR3. The J gene is TRBJ2-7, the V gene TRBV7-8; a weak D match, TRBD2 (6 bases). V was pared by 4 bases and J by 3 bases, with 10 bases between. CDR3 size: 13 residues. CDR1 SGHVS and CDR2 FQNEAQ come from the germline V gene. CDR3 sequence reads: CASSSGLSYEQYF. In nucleotides, the CDR3 is TGTGCCAGCAGCTCGGGACTGAGCTACGAGCAGTACTTC. The complete variable domain, with remaining parts taken from reference TRBV7-8 and TRBJ2-7, reads GAGVSQSPRYKVAKRGQDVALRCDPISGHVSLFWYQQALGQGPEFLTYFQNEAQLDKSGLPSDRFFAERPEGSVSTLKIQRTQQEDSAVYLCASSSGLSYEQYFGPGTRLTVT.

The chain recombines TRBV6-1 with TRBJ2-5; 9 bases map to TRBD2. The V gene end was trimmed by 4 bases and the J gene end by 9 bases; junction bases not matched to a gene: 15. Germline-derived CDR1 and CDR2 are MNHNS and SASEGT. The CDR3 extends over 16 amino acids. CDR3 residues: CASSGNRLADSRSQYF. Here the CDR3 DNA reads TGTGCCAGCAGTGGGAACCGACTAGCGGACAGTAGGTCCCAGTACTTC.

This rearrangement joins TRBV24-1 to TRBJ2-1, with D unresolved. Germline CDR1 is KGHDR and CDR2 is SFDVKD. The CDR3 sequence is 12 residues long. V lost 6 bases to trimming and J lost 8 bases, with 10 bases between them. CDR3 region: CATSRIGYEQFF. The CDR3 DNA reads TGTGCCACCAGTCGCATCGGTTATGAGCAGTTCTTC.

The chain couples TRBV23-1 to TRBJ2-7; D is unresolved. TRBV23-1 is an ORF; its function is uncertain. V lost 2 bases, J lost 0 bases, and 11 bases lay in between. The CDR3 length is 15 residues. Written as DNA, the CDR3 is TGCGCCAGCAGTCAAGGTAGCTTTTCCTCCTACGAGCAGTACTTC. The encoded protein is CASSQGSFSSYEQYF.

This clone was recorded only once. The chain couples TRBV5-4 to TRBJ2-5; D gene ambiguous. This CDR3 has 15 residues. Trimming removed 1 base at V and 1 base at J, with 11 bases between. The germline V gene encodes CDR1 SGHNT and CDR2 YYREEE (reference sequence). For the CDR3, the DNA is TGTGCCAGCAGCTTGCCCGGCGGAACCCAAGAGACCCAGTACTTC. Translation: CASSLPGGTQETQYF.

As regards this clone: The identical CDR3 is also encoded by other nucleotide sequences in the sample. The chain joins TRBV18 to TRBJ1-1; D possibly corresponds to TRBD1 (5 bases). V lost 3 bases, J lost 5 bases, and 10 bases lay in between. In germline, CDR1 is KGHSH, CDR2 LQKENI. The CDR3 runs to 13 residues. The CDR3 DNA sequence: TGTGCCAGCTCACCCGGGGCCGGGACTGAAGCTTTCTTT. Protein sequence: CASSPGAGTEAFF. The variable domain in full, with the rest retrieved from reference TRBV18 and TRBJ1-1, is NAGVMQNPRHLVRRRGQEARLRCSPMKGHSHVYWYRQLPEEGLKFMVYLQKENIIDESGMPKERFSAEFPKEGPSILRIQQVVRGDSAAYFCASSPGAGTEAFFGQGTRLTVV.

As concerns this clone: Additional DNA sequences in this sample encode the identical CDR3. The chain recombines TRBV6-5 with TRBJ2-7; 11 bases match TRBD1. The germline V gene has CDR1 MNHEY and CDR2 SVGAGI. V trimming: 6 bases; J trimming: 4 bases; junction bases outside the gene matches: 2. The CDR3 totals 13 residues. This CDR3 reads CASSRDRGYEQYF. The DNA of the CDR3 is TGTGCCAGCAGCCGGGACAGGGGGTACGAGCAGTACTTC.

Concerning this clone: The sample contains more than one DNA sequence encoding this CDR3. The chain couples TRBV7-6 to TRBJ1-1, with unresolved D. The germline CDR1 and CDR2 sequences are SGHVS and FNYEAQ. The CDR3 spans 11 residues. The V end was cut by 3 bases, the J end by 5 bases, with 4 bases between. In DNA form, the CDR3 reads TGTGCCAGCAGCTTGGGAACTGAAGCTTTCTTT. This translates into CASSLGTEAFF.

The chain is built from TRBV5-1 and TRBJ2-3; 9 nucleotides align to TRBD1. Germline V gene sequence: CDR1 SGHRS, CDR2 YFSETQ. The V segment lost 3 bases and the J segment 2 bases; nucleotides outside the gene matches: 4. The CDR3 runs to 15 residues. The CDR3 DNA sequence: TGCGCCAGCAGCTCACAGGGGGCAAACACAGATACGCAGTATTTT. It specifies CASSSQGANTDTQYF.

This chain joins TRBV3-1 (or the pseudogene TRBV3-2) and TRBJ1-2; 7 nucleotides line up with TRBD1. This CDR3 spans 16 amino acids. Germline V gene lookup returns CDR1 LGHDT and CDR2 YNNKEL (reference sequence). The ends lost 4 bases at V and 1 base at J; junction bases unmatched: 9. CDR3 bases: TGTGCCAGCAGCCGCCTCGGGACAGCCCTTAACTATGGCTACACCTTC. Translation: CASSRLGTALNYGYTF.

Written as DNA, the CDR3 is TGTGCCAGCAGCTCCCGGGTCTCCAACACCGGGGAGCTGTTTTTT. It codes for CASSSRVSNTGELFF. The V gene is TRBV7-2, the J gene TRBJ2-2; no firm D call. CDR3 size: 15 residues. CDR1 and CDR2 (germline): SGHTA, FQGNSA. V was trimmed by 4 bases and J by 2 bases, leaving 11 bases between them.

Regarding this clone: Other DNA sequences within the sample encode an identical CDR3. This chain links TRBV7-3 with TRBJ1-1; no reliable D call. Germline CDR1 SGHTA, CDR2 FQGTGA. The V and J ends lost 2 bases and 2 bases respectively, with 6 bases between them. This CDR3 has 13 amino acids. The DNA for the CDR3 is TGTGCCAGCAGCTTATCAGTAAACACTGAAGCTTTCTTT. This gives the protein CASSLSVNTEAFF.

The chain combines TRBV24-1 with TRBJ2-7, with D unclear. Germline lookup yields CDR1 KGHDR and CDR2 SFDVKD. V was trimmed by 3 bases and J by 2 bases, leaving 16 bases between them. The CDR3 has 16 amino acids. CDR3 loop: CATSDTRATSPYEQYF. In nucleotides, the CDR3 is TGTGCCACCAGTGATACCCGGGCCACGAGTCCCTACGAGCAGTACTTC.